These 3 T cell receptor beta chains came from one sample sequenced in a study of blood T cell repertoires in COVID-19. The assay was immunoSEQ multiplex PCR, and TCRdb's table has in-frame clones only and misses some. The sample consists of 110,000 to 150,000 clones, approximately 81% of them appearing once. Specimen: peripheral blood. These receptors came from a human donor in a cohort sampled during active COVID-19.

The gene calls are TRBV12-5 and TRBJ2-2; D is unclear. Trimming left V 7 bases short and J 6 bases short, with 12 bases between. The CDR3 runs to 13 residues. In germline, CDR1 is LGHNT, CDR2 FRNRAP. In DNA, the CDR3 is TGTGCTAGTGTGGCAGAGGTCCCCGGGGAGCTGTTTTTT. Translation gives CASVAEVPGELFF.

J is TRBJ1-6 and V is TRBV2; D perhaps matches TRBD1 (5 bases). V lost 7 bases to trimming and J lost 0 bases, with 10 bases between them. The CDR3 runs to 15 residues. CDR1 and CDR2 (germline): SNHLY, FYNNEI. The CDR3 DNA reads as TGTGCCAGCAATGAGGGGAGCTCCTATAATTCACCCCTCCACTTT. Its protein is CASNEGSSYNSPLHF.

V and J are TRBV7-9 and TRBJ1-3, with 8 bases that match TRBD1. This CDR3 region has 17 residues. The V and J ends lost 3 bases and 5 bases, in that order; junction bases with no gene match: 12. Per the germline V gene, CDR1 is SEHNR and CDR2 is FQNEAQ (reference sequence). The CDR3 nucleotides are TGTGCCAGCAGCTTGGACCCGGCAGGGGGCGCGAGAAACACCATATATTTT. Protein sequence: CASSLDPAGGARNTIYF. The full variable domain, rest sourced from reference TRBV7-9 and TRBJ1-3, is DTGVSQNPRHKITKRGQNVTFRCDPISEHNRLYWYRQTLGQGPEFLTYFQNEAQLEKSRLLSDRFSAERPKGSFSTLEIQRTEQGDSAMYLCASSLDPAGGARNTIYFGEGSWLTVV.